This T cell receptor (beta chain) was identified during a study of radiotherapy plus CTLA-4 blockade in lung cancer. Across the study: For approximately 19% of patients, objective responses occurred, and about 34% had disease control.

Study conclusions and caveats: Radiotherapy was combined with ipilimumab, and tumor-derived TCR clones then expanded in blood. Early blood T cell clone changes and increased post-radiation serum interferon-beta were reportedly the strongest response predictors.

Regarding this clone: The antigen is not known.

CTLA-4 blockade using ipilimumab, together with focal radiation, was received by patients with chemo-refractory metastatic non-small-cell lung cancer. V was pared by 3 bases and J by 8 bases, with 18 bases between. Germline V lookup: CDR1 SGHRS, CDR2 YFSETQ. CDR3 length: 15 amino acids. Method: immunoSEQ multiplex PCR; TCRdb's copy keeps in-frame clones and lacks some. The top ten hold roughly 15% of the sample, which has tens of thousands of clones, roughly 80% seen once. The chain employs TRBV5-1 and TRBJ1-5; D is undetermined. The source material was peripheral blood, sampled from a patient treated with radiotherapy plus ipilimumab. The clonotype was recovered from a human donor with non-small cell lung cancer who had a complete response to radiotherapy plus ipilimumab. CDR3 protein: CASSSGISRKEPQHF. CDR3 in DNA: TGCGCCAGCAGCTCCGGGATCTCGAGAAAGGAGCCCCAGCATTTT. The full variable domain, its missing parts supplied by reference TRBV5-1 and TRBJ1-5, is KAGVTQTPRYLIKTRGQQVTLSCSPISGHRSVSWYQQTPGQGLQFLFEYFSETQRNKGNFPGRFSGRQFSNSRSEMNVSTLELGDSALYLCASSSGISRKEPQHFGDGTRLSIL.